Each of the 19 T cell receptor beta chains below was sequenced from the same sample in a study of cytomegalovirus exposure and HLA in healthy donors. 13 Jbeta primers and 60 Vbeta primers were used for the PCR. Profiling relied on immunoSEQ multiplex PCR, and the TCRdb table lists in-frame clones only, not all of them. The profile covers approximately 150,000 clones, with roughly four fifths appearing a single time and 1.5% to 1.9% taken by the ten largest. The sequenced material came from PBMCs. The receptors stem from a man aged 40-49 years in good health and CMV-seronegative.

J is TRBJ1-2 and V is TRBV5-1; 9 bases fit TRBD1. CDR3 length equals 17 residues. The germline V gene encodes CDR1 SGHRS and CDR2 YFSETQ. Trimming cost V 4 bases and J 2 bases; bases outside gene matches: 12. The CDR3 loop reads CASSLRQGVIPNYGYTF. The CDR3 nucleotides are TGCGCCAGCAGCCTACGACAGGGGGTCATACCGAACTATGGCTACACCTTC.

The chain employs TRBV14 and TRBJ1-1, with 8 bases lining up with TRBD1. V shed 0 bases, J shed 1 base, and the junction held 10 bases outside the gene matches. This CDR3 comprises 18 residues. Germline CDR1 and CDR2: SGHDN and FVKESK. The CDR3, as DNA: TGTGCCAGCAGCCAAGATTCCTGGACAGGGACGAAGAACACTGAAGCTTTCTTT. Its translation: CASSQDSWTGTKNTEAFF.

This clone was counted only a few times. This chain's CDR3 is CASSPTLRAGGPIEQFF. CDR3 coding DNA: TGTGCCAGCAGCCCCACACTAAGAGCGGGAGGGCCGATTGAGCAGTTCTTC. The J gene is TRBJ2-1, the V gene TRBV11-2; 10 bases are shared with TRBD2. After removal of 5 bases from V and 9 bases from J, the junction contained 16 bases not matched to a gene. Germline CDR1 and CDR2: SGHAT and FQNNGV. This CDR3 has 17 residues.

V is TRBV6-1 and J is TRBJ1-2; D unresolved. The germline V gene has CDR1 MNHNS and CDR2 SASEGT. The CDR3 length is 11 residues. V was clipped by 6 bases and J by 4 bases, with 6 bases between them. The CDR3 coding sequence is TGTGCCAGCAGGGGAGTCTATGGCTACACCTTC. Its translation: CASRGVYGYTF.

The V gene is TRBV4-1, the J gene TRBJ2-5, with 9 bases aligning to TRBD1. CDR1 is MGHRA and CDR2 is YSYEKL in the germline V gene. The CDR3 is 14 amino acids. The junction had 3 bases not matched to a gene; V was cut back by 6 bases and J by 1 base. The CDR3 reads CASRRDRAQETQYF. The CDR3 DNA reads as TGCGCCAGCAGACGGGACAGGGCCCAAGAGACCCAGTACTTC.

The chain carries TRBV7-6 and TRBJ2-7, with TRBD2 matching 10 bases. Germline V gene lookup returns CDR1 SGHVS and CDR2 FNYEAQ. The V gene end was trimmed by 5 bases and the J gene end by 4 bases; junction bases not matched to a gene: 11. The CDR3 has 16 amino acids. In DNA, the CDR3 is TGTGCCAGCAGCCCAGTCGAAGCGGGAGGGAGGTACGAGCAGTACGTC. Its translation is CASSPVEAGGRYEQYV.

The genes are TRBV5-1 and TRBJ1-1; 7 positions match TRBD1. CDR1 is SGHRS, CDR2 YFSETQ, per germline. Trimming took 3 bases from V and 1 from J; bases not matched to a gene: 9. This CDR3 comprises 16 residues. CDR3 protein: CASSSGQPLSNTEAFF. CDR3 DNA: TGCGCCAGCAGCTCGGGACAGCCTTTATCGAACACTGAAGCTTTCTTT.

The chain couples TRBV27 to TRBJ2-7, with D hard to call. The CDR3 runs 15 residues. The V end was cut by 0 bases, the J end by 0 bases, with 9 bases between. Germline V lookup: CDR1 MNHEY, CDR2 SMNVEV (reference sequence). The CDR3: CASSLSLLSSYEQYF. CDR3 coding DNA: TGTGCCAGCAGTTTATCCCTTCTTAGCTCCTACGAGCAGTACTTC.

In this sample, this clone turned up a few times. CDR3 loop: CASPSGQPQHF. In nucleotides, the CDR3 is TGTGCCAGCCCGTCCGGGCAGCCCCAGCATTTT. The chain joins TRBV18 to TRBJ1-5; no clear D gene. Trimming took off 8 bases at V and 7 bases at J, with 9 bases between the two ends. The CDR3 spans 11 residues. Germline-derived CDR1 and CDR2 are KGHSH and LQKENI.

With respect to this clone: One junction end does not reproduce the germline sequence, and a read error may be involved. The V call is TRBV25-1, the J call TRBJ2-6, with TRBD1 matching 8 bases. The germline gives CDR1 MGHDK, CDR2 SYGVNS. The CDR3 contains 18 residues. Here the CDR3 reads CASSSRTGPPSGANGLTF. The DNA for the CDR3 is TGTGCCAGCAGTTCACGGACAGGGCCACCCTCTGGGGCCAACGGCCTGACTTTC.

This rearrangement joins TRBV29-1 to TRBJ2-3; D uncertain. This CDR3 is built from 13 residues. Trimming left V 5 bases short and J 0 bases short, with 9 bases between. Germline CDR1 and CDR2: SQVTM and ANQGSEA. This chain's CDR3 is CSVSRGSTDTQYF. CDR3 nucleotide sequence: TGCAGCGTTAGTCGAGGAAGCACAGATACGCAGTATTTT.

The chain combines TRBV18 with TRBJ2-7; tentatively, D is TRBD1 (5 bases). Trimming left V 3 bases short and J 1 base short, with 16 bases between. Germline CDR1 and CDR2: KGHSH and LQKENI. The CDR3 loop spans 16 amino acids. Written as DNA, the CDR3 is TGTGCCAGCTCACCCCGACAGACTGGGGCTTCCTACGAGCAGTACTTC. Translated: CASSPRQTGASYEQYF.

V is TRBV5-1 and J is TRBJ2-7, with D unresolved. V shed 0 bases and J shed 7 bases, with 11 bases lying between them. Germline CDR1 reads SGHRS; CDR2 reads YFSETQ. The CDR3 is 13 amino acids. The CDR3 here is CASSLDGSGEQYF. The CDR3 bases are TGCGCCAGCAGCTTGGATGGATCGGGTGAGCAGTACTTC.

The chain links TRBV28 to TRBJ2-3; D not resolved. This CDR3 region has 12 residues. V was trimmed by 6 bases and J by 6 bases, leaving 10 bases between them. Germline V lookup: CDR1 MDHEN, CDR2 SYDVKM. The CDR3 here is CASRTSWDTQYF. DNA of the CDR3: TGTGCCAGCAGGACTTCCTGGGATACGCAGTATTTT.

The chain links TRBV5-4 to TRBJ2-7, with D perhaps matching TRBD2 (5 bases). This CDR3 spans 15 amino acids. The germline V gene encodes CDR1 SGHNT and CDR2 YYREEE (reference sequence). V lost 4 bases and J lost 0, with 14 bases in between. CDR3 nucleotide sequence: TGTGCCAGCAGCGTTCGTGGGCGGGCCTCCTACGAGCAGTACTTC. Protein: CASSVRGRASYEQYF. The variable domain in full, with the rest retrieved from reference TRBV5-4 and TRBJ2-7, is ETGVTQSPTHLIKTRGQQVTLRCSSQSGHNTVSWYQQALGQGPQFIFQYYREEENGRGNFPPRFSGLQFPNYSSELNVNALELDDSALYLCASSVRGRASYEQYFGPGTRLTVT.

This chain links TRBV19 with TRBJ1-2, with D perhaps matching TRBD1 (6 bases). This CDR3 spans 14 amino acids. Trimming removed 6 bases at V and 7 bases at J, with 18 bases between. Germline CDR1 LNHDA, CDR2 SQIVND (reference sequence). CDR3 in amino acids: CASSTIGGTTGYTF. In DNA form, the CDR3 reads TGTGCCAGTAGCACTATAGGGGGAACGACTGGCTACACCTTC.

The chain has TRBV6-6 and TRBJ1-1; D gene ambiguous. Germline-derived CDR1 and CDR2 are MNHNY and SVGAGI (reference sequence). The CDR3 covers 13 residues. The V and J ends lost 2 bases and 0 bases respectively, with 4 bases between them. The CDR3 sequence is CASSYLMNTEAFF. In nucleotides, the CDR3 is TGTGCCAGCAGTTACCTTATGAACACTGAAGCTTTCTTT.

This chain uses TRBV4-2 with TRBJ1-1; D call uncertain. This CDR3 has 14 amino acids. Trimming stripped 0 bases from V and 3 bases from J, with 8 bases between. CDR1 is LGHNA and CDR2 is YNFKEQ in the germline V gene. The CDR3 DNA reads TGTGCCAGCAGCCAAGATCACAGTCACACTGAAGCTTTCTTT. This translates into CASSQDHSHTEAFF.

The chain employs TRBV2 and TRBJ2-7, with 12 positions matching TRBD2. The CDR3 covers 16 residues. Trimming took 4 bases from V and 3 from J; bases not matched to a gene: 7. Germline values: CDR1 SNHLY, CDR2 FYNNEI. The CDR3 is CASSVRLAGEGYEQYF. For the CDR3, the DNA is TGTGCCAGCAGTGTCAGACTAGCGGGAGAGGGCTACGAGCAGTACTTC.